Presented here are 29 T cell receptor beta chains from one specimen sequenced in a study of T-cell memory formation after mild COVID-19 (dated by TCRdb to the early 2020s). Preparation of the library involved 5' RACE. Sequenced on an Illumina NovaSeq 6000. TCRdb cleaned the public reads at Q25 with fastp, built clones with MiXCR and kept in-frame beta chains. Here each entry gathers all rows of one CDR3 protein and keeps the most common genes and DNA. The sample has 450,000 or so distinct CDR3 sequences on record, about 23% of them singletons. Approximately 13% of the sample is held by the ten biggest clonotypes. Specimen: PBMCs or a T cell subset sorted from them (not recorded which). The receptor set was obtained from an adult woman who had mild COVID-19 (a few samples of this study predate the infection). The sample titles of this study are shuffled in the database, so cell type and time point are left out; the donor was told from shared clones.

This chain links TRBV20-1 with TRBJ2-2, with D perhaps being TRBD1 or TRBD2 (5 bases each). Germline CDR1 is DFQATT and CDR2 is SNEGSKA (reference sequence). The CDR3 totals 17 residues. Trimming took 0 bases from V and 1 from J, leaving 15 bases between them. The CDR3 protein is CSARDIGDGLNTGELFF. The CDR3 region has the DNA TGCAGTGCTAGAGATATCGGGGACGGACTGAACACCGGGGAGCTGTTTTTT.

The table lists this clonotype with a few counts. Written as DNA, the CDR3 is TGTGCCAGCAGCCGGGAAAGGAATCAGCCCCAGCATTTT. Translation: CASSRERNQPQHF. The chain has TRBV11-3 and TRBJ1-5; no firm D call. Trimming pared 5 bases from V and 4 bases from J, leaving 9 bases between. CDR1 is SGHNT and CDR2 is YENEEA in the germline V gene. CDR3 length: 13 residues.

The V call is TRBV12-3 or TRBV12-4, the J call TRBJ2-7, with a possible D match to TRBD2 (5 bases). This CDR3 is built from 16 residues. V was cut by 2 bases and J by 0 bases, with 14 bases left in between. The chain's CDR3 is CASSLLALGSSYEQYF. CDR3 sequence (DNA): TGTGCCAGCAGTTTACTTGCACTAGGGAGCTCCTACGAGCAGTACTTC.

The J gene is TRBJ2-1, the V gene TRBV2; 12 bases fit TRBD2. Trimming at V came to 9 bases and at J to 5 bases, leaving 23 bases not matched to a gene. The CDR3 is 20 residues long. Germline V CDR1 and CDR2: SNHLY, FYNNEI. CDR3 in DNA: TGTGCCAGTGCGCGACACTCCACTATAAGGACTAGCGGGAACCACAATGAGCAGTTCTTC. Its translation is CASARHSTIRTSGNHNEQFF.

The rearrangement links TRBV12-3 or TRBV12-4 to TRBJ2-5, with TRBD1 matching 10 bases. The CDR3 has 17 residues. V shed 2 bases, J shed 4 bases, and the junction held 10 bases outside the gene matches. CDR3 coding DNA: TGTGCCAGCAGTTTATTTCATTGGGACAGGGGACGAGAGACCCAGTACTTC. Translating gives CASSLFHWDRGRETQYF.

The CDR3 DNA reads TGTGCCAGCAGTTTAGACCAGGCCCAACCCTGCAATGAGCAGTTCTTC. Its translation is CASSLDQAQPCNEQFF. This chain links TRBV28 with TRBJ2-1, with no clear D. Between the trimmed V and J ends, which lost 2 bases and 6 bases, there was a span of 17 bases. The CDR3 consists of 16 residues. Germline CDR1 reads MDHEN; CDR2 reads SYDVKM.

This clonotype showed up just a few times. The chain recombines TRBV29-1 with TRBJ2-2, with D uncertain. CDR1 is SQVTM and CDR2 is ANQGSEA in the germline V gene. CDR3 length: 13 residues. Trimming left V 5 bases short and J 6 bases short, with 13 bases between. CDR3 coding DNA: TGCAGCGTTTGGGAAGATACCCCCGGGGAGCTGTTTTTT. Translating it yields CSVWEDTPGELFF.

V usage is TRBV5-6 and J usage is TRBJ2-7; perhaps TRBD1 as D (5 bases). The CDR3 totals 12 residues. The V gene's germline CDR1 is SGHDT and CDR2 YYEEEE. V was trimmed by 4 bases and J by 5 bases, leaving 10 bases between them. The CDR3 region has the DNA TGTGCCAGCAGCCACAAGACAGACGAGCAGTACTTC. Translation: CASSHKTDEQYF.

V gene TRBV19 combines with J gene TRBJ1-1; the D is unclear. Per the germline V gene, CDR1 is LNHDA and CDR2 is SQIVND (reference sequence). The CDR3 loop spans 14 amino acids. Trimming stripped 11 bases from V and 0 bases from J, with 16 bases between. CDR3 bases: TGTGCCTCTACAGATGGACGGCTGAACACTGAAGCTTTCTTT. It yields the protein CASTDGRLNTEAFF.

J is TRBJ2-7 and V is TRBV5-1, with D possibly being TRBD2 (6 bases). V shed 5 bases and J shed 5 bases, with 11 bases lying between them. CDR3 length equals 12 residues. The germline V gene has CDR1 SGHRS and CDR2 YFSETQ. For the CDR3, the DNA is TGCGCCAGCAGAATAGGAGGGAACGAGCAGTACTTC. The encoded protein is CASRIGGNEQYF. The complete variable domain, with remaining parts taken from reference TRBV5-1 and TRBJ2-7, reads KAGVTQTPRYLIKTRGQQVTLSCSPISGHRSVSWYQQTPGQGLQFLFEYFSETQRNKGNFPGRFSGRQFSNSRSEMNVSTLELGDSALYLCASRIGGNEQYFGPGTRLTVT.

In its sample, this clonotype was seen a few times. V is TRBV7-9 and J is TRBJ1-1; 7 bases match TRBD1. V dropped 6 bases and J dropped 7; count of bases not matched to a gene: 5. CDR3 size: 12 residues. Germline assignment: CDR1 SEHNR and CDR2 FQNEAQ (reference sequence). The CDR3 DNA is TGTGCCAGCAGTCCTACAGGGGATGAAGCTTTCTTT. Translation gives CASSPTGDEAFF.

The chain recombines TRBV5-1 with TRBJ1-1; D not certain. Germline V gene sequence: CDR1 SGHRS, CDR2 YFSETQ. V was trimmed by 0 bases and J by 4 bases, leaving 7 bases between them. The CDR3 loop spans 13 amino acids. The CDR3 nucleotides read TGCGCCAGCAGCTTGGACGTCAGCACTGAAGCTTTCTTT. This codes for CASSLDVSTEAFF.

J is TRBJ2-1 and V is TRBV4-3, with D unclear. Trimming took 0 bases from V and 2 from J, leaving 17 bases between them. The CDR3 has 18 amino acids. Looked up from germline, CDR1 is LGHNA and CDR2 is YSLEER. The CDR3 protein is CASSQDMGRRVAYNEQFF. The CDR3 bases are TGCGCCAGCAGCCAAGATATGGGCCGAAGGGTAGCCTACAATGAGCAGTTCTTC.

In its sample, this clonotype was seen a few times. The chain combines TRBV5-6 with TRBJ2-7; 8 positions agree with TRBD1. Germline V lookup: CDR1 SGHDT, CDR2 YYEEEE. The CDR3 sequence is 14 residues long. Trimming removed 2 bases from V and 7 bases from J; junction bases left unmatched: 8. Here the CDR3 reads CASSFVAGGREQYF. As DNA, the CDR3 is TGTGCCAGCAGCTTCGTCGCAGGGGGCCGGGAGCAGTACTTC.

This clonotype was picked up many times. V is TRBV12-3 or TRBV12-4 and J is TRBJ1-1, with unresolved D. Trimming shortened V by 5 bases and J by 5 bases, and 12 bases separated the two germline ends. The CDR3 consists of 13 residues. CDR3 nucleotide sequence: TGTGCCAGCAGTCCAAGGGTGTGGACTGAAGCTTTCTTT. It yields the protein CASSPRVWTEAFF.

This clonotype was picked up a small number of times. The V call is TRBV7-2, the J call TRBJ2-5; 14 nucleotides agree with TRBD2. The CDR3 has 18 residues. Germline assignment: CDR1 SGHTA and CDR2 FQGNSA. J gave up 5 bases and V 5 bases, and 13 bases lay outside the gene matches. CDR3: CASSAAGTSGREAETQYF. The CDR3 DNA reads TGTGCCAGCAGCGCCGCCGGGACTAGCGGGAGAGAGGCGGAGACCCAGTACTTC. The variable domain in full, with the rest retrieved from reference TRBV7-2 and TRBJ2-5, is GAGVSQSPSNKVTEKGKDVELRCDPISGHTALYWYRQSLGQGLEFLIYFQGNSAPDKSGLPSDRFSAERTGGSVSTLTIQRTQQEDSAVYLCASSAAGTSGREAETQYFGPGTRLLVL.

This clonotype was detected a few times. The chain carries TRBV6-5 and TRBJ2-7, with TRBD1 as a possible D gene (6 bases). The ends were cut back, 6 bases at V and 4 bases at J, with 16 bases in the middle. The CDR3 totals 14 residues. Per the germline V gene, CDR1 is MNHEY and CDR2 is SVGAGI. In DNA, the CDR3 is TGTGCCAGCAGCCGAGGACAGTTACAATACGAGCAGTACTTC. It specifies CASSRGQLQYEQYF.

The genes are TRBV7-8 and TRBJ1-5; D not certain. V was pared by 1 base and J by 5 bases, with 9 bases between. Germline V gives CDR1 SGHVS, CDR2 FQNEAQ. The CDR3 runs to 14 residues. The CDR3: CASSLGHSDQPQHF. CDR3 nucleotide sequence: TGTGCCAGCAGCTTAGGACACTCAGATCAGCCCCAGCATTTT.

This clonotype was detected ten times or more. The genes are TRBV6-5 and TRBJ2-7; the D gene is possibly TRBD2 (6 bases). Trimming cost V 4 bases and J 6 bases, with 10 bases left between them. Germline CDR1 MNHEY, CDR2 SVGAGI. CDR3 size: 12 residues. CDR3 nucleotide sequence: TGTGCCAGCAGTTTAGTGGGAGGCGAGCAGTACTTC. Amino acids: CASSLVGGEQYF.

The CDR3 sequence: CASSLGTGADYTF. DNA for the CDR3: TGTGCCAGCAGCTTAGGCACAGGTGCCGACTACACCTTC. V and J are TRBV7-9 and TRBJ1-2, with D possibly TRBD1 on 5 matching bases. The V end lost 1 base, the J end lost 10 bases, and 13 bases lay between the germline ends. This CDR3 spans 13 amino acids. In germline, CDR1 is SEHNR, CDR2 FQNEAQ (reference sequence).

CDR3 amino acids: CAWSVLRDAPAETQYF. The CDR3 DNA follows: TGTGCCTGGAGTGTACTGCGGGACGCACCAGCAGAGACCCAGTACTTC. The J gene is TRBJ2-5, the V gene TRBV30, with D tentatively TRBD2 (6 bases). The CDR3 is made up of 16 amino acids. Germline assignment: CDR1 GTSNPN and CDR2 SVGIG (reference sequence). The V gene lost 0 bases and the J gene lost 4 bases, with 18 bases spanning the gap.

The chain couples TRBV7-9 to TRBJ2-7, with 10 bases identical to TRBD1. In germline, CDR1 is SEHNR, CDR2 FQNEAQ (reference sequence). The length of the CDR3 is 15 residues. The trim removed 3 bases at V and 2 bases at J, leaving 4 bases unmatched. Here the CDR3 reads CASSFDRGRPYEQYF. The DNA for the CDR3 is TGTGCCAGCAGCTTCGACAGGGGGCGCCCCTACGAGCAGTACTTC.

This clonotype was detected only a few times. This chain connects TRBV5-1 to TRBJ1-2; 7 bases align to TRBD1. CDR3 size: 15 residues. Germline assignment: CDR1 SGHRS and CDR2 YFSETQ. J was trimmed by 0 bases and V by 3 bases; bases with no gene match: 5. CDR3 in amino acids: CASSWTGAANYGYTF. The CDR3 DNA is TGCGCCAGCAGCTGGACAGGCGCAGCTAACTATGGCTACACCTTC.

This clonotype appeared a few times. The chain recombines TRBV12-3 or TRBV12-4 with TRBJ2-1, with 9 positions matching TRBD2. V lost 7 bases, J lost 4 bases, and 5 bases stayed unmatched. This CDR3 region has 14 residues. In DNA, the CDR3 is TGTGCCAGCATTGGCGGGGGGGAATACAATGAGCAGTTCTTC. It translates to CASIGGGEYNEQFF.

The V gene is TRBV6-7, the J gene TRBJ2-1; 8 bases map to TRBD1. TRBV6-7 falls under the ORF class, with uncertain function. The CDR3 consists of 14 residues. The J segment lost 8 bases and the V segment lost 5 bases, leaving 8 bases of the junction unmatched. The DNA for the CDR3 is TGTGCCAGCAGTCCCGGGACAGGTATCCATGAGCAGTTCTTC. It specifies CASSPGTGIHEQFF.

The chain carries TRBV2 and TRBJ2-3, with D possibly being TRBD2 (5 bases). The CDR3 is 16 amino acids. Germline V CDR1 and CDR2: SNHLY, FYNNEI. Trimming removed 3 bases at V and 4 bases at J, with 17 bases between. The CDR3: CASSEGDRLISDTQYF. In nucleotides, the CDR3 is TGTGCCAGCAGTGAGGGAGACCGGTTAATCTCAGATACGCAGTATTTT. The full variable domain, with the rest looked up from reference TRBV2 and TRBJ2-3, is EPEVTQTPSHQVTQMGQEVILRCVPISNHLYFYWYRQILGQKVEFLVSFYNNEISEKSEIFDDQFSVERPDGSNFTLKIRSTKLEDSAMYFCASSEGDRLISDTQYFGPGTRLTVL.

This clonotype has ten or more counts. The V gene is TRBV5-1, the J gene TRBJ2-7; 13 bases line up with TRBD2. The V and J ends lost 2 bases and 4 bases, in that order; junction bases with no gene match: 12. The CDR3 totals 18 residues. Looked up from germline, CDR1 is SGHRS and CDR2 is YFSETQ. The CDR3 loop is CASSLSTVGTSGTYEQYF. The CDR3, as DNA: TGCGCCAGCAGCTTATCTACCGTCGGGACTAGCGGGACTTACGAGCAGTACTTC.

The chain has TRBV4-1 and TRBJ2-2, with unresolved D. Germline V lookup: CDR1 MGHRA, CDR2 YSYEKL. This CDR3 contains 14 residues. Trimming shortened V by 0 bases and J by 3 bases, and 5 bases separated the two germline ends. In nucleotides, the CDR3 is TGCGCCAGCAGCCAAGAAGGCTACACCGGGGAGCTGTTTTTT. Translated: CASSQEGYTGELFF.

This clonotype was observed a handful of times. This sequence joins TRBV7-6 and TRBJ1-2; 7 bases line up with TRBD1. This CDR3 spans 13 amino acids. Germline trimming cut 4 bases from V and 7 bases from J; bases unmatched to any gene: 6. Germline V gives CDR1 SGHVS, CDR2 FNYEAQ. CDR3 sequence: CASSSTGYSGYTF. The CDR3 DNA reads as TGTGCCAGCAGCTCGACAGGGTATAGTGGCTACACCTTC. Together with reference TRBV7-6 and TRBJ1-2, the CDR3 gives the full variable domain: GAGVSQSPRYKVTKRGQDVALRCDPISGHVSLYWYRQALGQGPEFLTYFNYEAQQDKSGLPNDRFSAERPEGSISTLTIQRTEQRDSAMYRCASSSTGYSGYTFGSGTRLTVV.